This T cell receptor beta chain is from a study of blood T cells in healthy people across ages. Study observations and caveats: Calculation of diversity from one million T cells yielded estimates considered to be underestimates. Researchers said unsorted PBMCs prevented a conclusive naive versus antigen-experienced comparison.

Regarding this clonotype: Antigen: not known.

Every donor provided roughly 10 milliliters of peripheral blood. Each sample had at least 6 million PBMCs isolated. Combining a sample-barcoded 5' primer with a J-beta primer mix, a second PCR ran for 7 to 11 cycles. TCRdb independently ran MiXCR on the 5' RACE reads; one entry per CDR3 protein. The sample carries 500,000 to 600,000 distinct CDR3 sequences, approximately 27% recorded once. The sequence came from a woman in her seventies in good health. Sequencing was done on a sample of blood.

The CDR3 loop reads CASSSPAGGDEQYF. CDR3 coding DNA: TGTGCCAGCAGCTCACCCGCGGGGGGCGACGAGCAGTACTTC. The chain joins TRBV7-9 to TRBJ2-7, with 8 bases aligning to TRBD2. Trimming removed 4 bases from V and 5 bases from J; junction bases left unmatched: 7. This CDR3 is built from 14 residues. Germline CDR1 and CDR2: SEHNR and FQNEAQ (reference sequence).